Listed here is a single TCR beta chain. The record originates from a study of CD8 T cells in Susac syndrome. CDR3 length: 16 amino acids. Looked up from germline, CDR1 is SGHRS and CDR2 is YFSETQ. V shed 2 bases and J 7 bases; nucleotides not matched to a gene: 9. After extraction with the RNeasy kit, roughly 0.5 to 1 ug of the RNA was reverse transcribed using random hexamers. TCRdb used MiXCR to reprocess the immunoSEQ multiplex PCR reads, holding one entry per CDR3 protein. The sample consists of 170,000 or so distinct CDR3 sequences, around 95% of them appearing once. Sequencing was performed on CD4+ T cells from PBMCs. The rearrangement joins TRBV5-1 to TRBJ1-4; 9 bases are shared with TRBD1. The sequence came from a human donor with Susac syndrome. This CDR3 is CASSFVSGQGGEKLFF. As DNA, the CDR3 is TGCGCCAGCAGCTTTGTTTCGGGACAGGGAGGTGAAAAACTGTTTTTT. The full variable domain, completed using reference TRBV5-1 and TRBJ1-4, is KAGVTQTPRYLIKTRGQQVTLSCSPISGHRSVSWYQQTPGQGLQFLFEYFSETQRNKGNFPGRFSGRQFSNSRSEMNVSTLELGDSALYLCASSFVSGQGGEKLFFGSGTQLSVL.